Listed here are 14 T cell receptor beta chains from one sample, sequenced in a study of T cell responses to AZD1222 COVID-19 vaccine. Data came from immunoSEQ multiplex PCR; TCRdb stores just in-frame clones and leaves some out. The table shows roughly 120,000 clones, with 86% occurring only once. The sample in question was peripheral blood, obtained on day 0 of AZD1222 vaccination. The receptors derive from an adult in good health.

The table lists this clone with a count of one. The chain joins TRBV6-5 to TRBJ2-1, with 10 bases that match TRBD2. Germline V gene data show CDR1 as MNHEY and CDR2 as SVGAGI. CDR3 length: 14 amino acids. Unmatched junction bases numbered 13, after V lost 4 bases and J lost 16 bases. CDR3 nucleotide sequence: TGTGCCAGCAGTTTTCAGCGGGGGGGCCTAAATCGATTCTTC. Protein sequence: CASSFQRGGLNRFF.

V usage is TRBV5-1 and J usage is TRBJ1-2; 7 nucleotides line up with TRBD1. This CDR3 is 13 amino acids long. Trimming took 4 bases from V and 8 from J; bases not matched to a gene: 8. Germline V gene sequence: CDR1 SGHRS, CDR2 YFSETQ. The CDR3 here is CASSLSNRGGYTF. The DNA for the CDR3 is TGCGCCAGCAGCCTTTCCAACAGGGGCGGCTACACCTTC.

The chain employs TRBV7-9 and TRBJ2-7; D not resolved. V lost 3 bases, J lost 7 bases, and 10 bases lay in between. This CDR3 is 12 amino acids long. The germline CDR1 and CDR2 sequences are SEHNR and FQNEAQ (reference sequence). Here the CDR3 reads CASSFDAWEQYF. CDR3 DNA: TGTGCCAGCAGCTTTGATGCCTGGGAGCAGTACTTC.

The V gene is TRBV7-2, the J gene TRBJ2-1, with D unclear. The V gene's germline CDR1 is SGHTA and CDR2 FQGNSA. The CDR3 is 15 residues long. V dropped 3 bases and J dropped 5 bases, with 14 bases sitting between them. CDR3 nucleotide sequence: TGTGCCAGCAGCTTTTCCCGACAAAAAAACAATGAGCAGTTCTTC. This encodes CASSFSRQKNNEQFF.

The gene calls are TRBV25-1 and TRBJ1-1; D is ambiguous. CDR1 is MGHDK, CDR2 SYGVNS, per germline. There are 15 residues in the CDR3. Trimming removed 4 bases from V and 0 bases from J, with 12 bases in between. In DNA form, the CDR3 reads TGTGCCAGCAGTGCCTCGGGTTTTATGAACACTGAAGCTTTCTTT. This encodes CASSASGFMNTEAFF.

The chain recombines TRBV5-4 with TRBJ1-5; no clear D. The CDR3 sequence is 13 residues long. Germline CDR1 and CDR2: SGHNT and YYREEE (reference sequence). In DNA form, the CDR3 reads TGTGCTACCCGCGGAGGGCCCAATCAGCCCCAGCATTTT. This encodes CATRGGPNQPQHF.

V usage is TRBV25-1 and J usage is TRBJ2-3, with 7 nucleotides matching TRBD1. Germline V CDR1 and CDR2: MGHDK, SYGVNS. V shed 7 bases and J 2 bases; nucleotides not matched to a gene: 9. CDR3 size: 15 residues. In nucleotides, the CDR3 is TGTGCCAGCAAGGGACAGAGAGAAGTCACAGATACGCAGTATTTT. Protein product: CASKGQREVTDTQYF.

There are a few counts of this clone. The rearrangement links TRBV19 to TRBJ1-1, with D unresolved. V lost 4 bases, J lost 4 bases, and 13 bases lay in between. Germline V CDR1 and CDR2: LNHDA, SQIVND (reference sequence). The CDR3 totals 14 residues. CDR3 nucleotide sequence: TGTGCCAGTAGTAAGACCTGGAGTGGCACTGAAGCTTTCTTT. This translates into CASSKTWSGTEAFF.

The chain recombines TRBV7-3 with TRBJ2-2; maybe TRBD1 (6 bases). Germline loops: CDR1 SGHTA, CDR2 FQGTGA. The germline V and J ends were trimmed by 3 bases and 4 bases, with 12 bases remaining between them. The CDR3 sequence is 15 residues long. CDR3 sequence: CASSLVTGSTGELFF. The DNA of the CDR3 is TGTGCCAGCAGCTTGGTGACAGGCAGCACCGGGGAGCTGTTTTTT.

J is TRBJ1-4 and V is TRBV18; no firm D call. The CDR3 loop spans 16 amino acids. Germline assignment: CDR1 KGHSH and CDR2 LQKENI. Trimming stripped 1 base from V and 0 bases from J, with 9 bases between. CDR3 protein: CASSPLGSATNEKLFF. The CDR3 nucleotides are TGTGCCAGCTCACCACTGGGCAGCGCAACTAATGAAAAACTGTTTTTT.

The rearrangement links TRBV21-1 to TRBJ1-1; the table's D gene call, TRBD1, was not cross checked with the DNA. TRBV21-1 is a pseudogene. The CDR3 has 16 amino acids. The CDR3 nucleotides are TGTGCCAGCAGAGACGCCGGGACAACGCATTGCACTGAAGCTTTCTTT. Translated: CASRDAGTTHCTEAFF.

The gene calls are TRBV18 and TRBJ1-2, with D tentatively TRBD1 (5 bases). The V end lost 3 bases, the J end lost 2 bases, and 13 bases lay between the germline ends. Germline CDR1 KGHSH, CDR2 LQKENI. The CDR3 is made up of 15 amino acids. CDR3 sequence reads: CASSPDQGWNYGYTF. The CDR3 DNA follows: TGTGCCAGCTCACCCGATCAGGGTTGGAACTATGGCTACACCTTC.

This chain joins TRBV5-6 and TRBJ2-2; 9 bases map to TRBD1. This CDR3 is 19 amino acids long. V was clipped by 0 bases and J by 6 bases; unmatched bases: 15. Germline CDR1 and CDR2: SGHDT and YYEEEE. The DNA of the CDR3 is TGTGCCAGCAGCTTGGGACAGGGGGTCTTGAGGTCTATCGCCGGGGAGCTGTTTTTT. Translating it yields CASSLGQGVLRSIAGELFF.

The chain employs TRBV3-1 (or the pseudogene TRBV3-2) and TRBJ1-3; no clear D gene. The CDR3 totals 15 residues. Per the germline V gene, CDR1 is LGHDT and CDR2 is YNNKEL (reference sequence). Deletions cut 5 bases from V and 0 bases from J, with 11 bases between. CDR3 sequence: CASSEAGISGNTIYF. The CDR3 region has the DNA TGTGCCAGCAGCGAAGCAGGCATCTCTGGAAACACCATATATTTT.